These 29 T cell receptor beta chains share one sample of origin, sequenced in a study of T cells after yellow fever vaccination. TCRdb passed the 5' RACE reads through MiXCR, listing each CDR3 protein once. The top ten hold approximately 0.84% of the sample, which has 200,000 to 300,000 distinct CDR3 sequences, 6.9% seen once. The sample was CD4+ T cells sorted from PBMCs, taken 15 days after the yellow fever booster vaccination. These receptors all stem from a man under 40 who received the YFV17D yellow fever vaccine.

This clonotype turned up a few times. For the CDR3, the DNA is TGTGCCAGCAGCCCCCTGCTGGGTAACCGGCAGTTCTTC. Its translation: CASSPLLGNRQFF. The chain links TRBV7-6 to TRBJ2-1; no definite D call. The CDR3 spans 13 residues. The V and J ends lost 5 bases and 12 bases respectively, with 17 bases between them. Germline CDR1 is SGHVS and CDR2 is FNYEAQ.

This clonotype was seen ten or more times. V and J are TRBV20-1 and TRBJ2-1; 11 nucleotides align to TRBD2. J gave up 3 bases and V 0 bases, and 16 bases lay outside the gene matches. The CDR3 totals 20 residues. Germline CDR1 is DFQATT and CDR2 is SNEGSKA (reference sequence). The CDR3 sequence: CSARDLLASGRSEGYNEQFF. In DNA, the CDR3 is TGCAGTGCTAGAGATCTGTTGGCTAGCGGGAGGTCAGAAGGCTACAATGAGCAGTTCTTC.

This clonotype has more than one count but fewer than ten. The rearrangement uses TRBV5-1 and TRBJ2-1, with 12 bases matching TRBD2. The CDR3 spans 15 residues. Germline assignment: CDR1 SGHRS and CDR2 YFSETQ. V was pared by 5 bases and J by 9 bases, with 9 bases of the junction left unmatched. The CDR3 reads CASRDSSGGAIEQFF. The DNA for the CDR3 is TGCGCCAGCAGAGATTCTAGCGGGGGGGCTATTGAGCAGTTCTTC.

This clonotype was detected only a few times. The chain carries TRBV7-2 and TRBJ2-3; D ambiguous. Per germline, CDR1 SGHTA and CDR2 FQGNSA. The CDR3 runs 15 residues. V lost 5 bases to trimming and J lost 0 bases, with 12 bases between them. The CDR3 here is CASSPKGPSTDTQYF. The CDR3 DNA follows: TGTGCCAGCAGCCCCAAAGGGCCAAGCACAGATACGCAGTATTTT.

This chain joins TRBV7-9 and TRBJ2-5; D might be TRBD1 (6 bases). Germline V lookup: CDR1 SEHNR, CDR2 FQNEAQ (reference sequence). Trimming took off 5 bases at V and 4 bases at J, with 11 bases between the two ends. The CDR3 sequence is 13 residues long. CDR3 DNA: TGTGCCAGCAGCACAGGGATGGGAGAGACCCAGTACTTC. It codes for CASSTGMGETQYF.

In its sample, this clonotype was seen a few times. The V gene is TRBV5-4, the J gene TRBJ2-7; the D gene is possibly TRBD1 (6 bases). Between the trimmed V and J ends, which lost 4 bases and 1 base, there was a span of 12 bases. Germline CDR1 is SGHNT and CDR2 is YYREEE (reference sequence). CDR3 length: 14 residues. The CDR3, as DNA: TGTGCCAGCAGCGACAAACAGGGATCCTACGAGCAGTACTTC. This translates into CASSDKQGSYEQYF.

This clonotype appeared a few times. The DNA for the CDR3 is TGTGCCAGCAGACCTACAGGGGTCTCTAATGAAAAACTGTTTTTT. Translation: CASRPTGVSNEKLFF. This chain uses TRBV7-2 with TRBJ1-4, with TRBD1 matching 7 bases. Germline CDR1 is SGHTA and CDR2 is FQGNSA. With 6 bases clipped from V and 3 bases from J, the junction kept 7 bases outside the gene matches. The CDR3 extends over 15 amino acids.

This clonotype was seen more than once but under ten times. The chain has TRBV20-1 and TRBJ2-7; D is unresolved. V was trimmed by 2 bases and J by 2 bases, leaving 7 bases between them. The CDR3 has 12 residues. Germline V gene data show CDR1 as DFQATT and CDR2 as SNEGSKA (reference sequence). The CDR3 sequence is CSARSVAYEQYF. The DNA for the CDR3 is TGCAGTGCTAGAAGTGTGGCCTACGAGCAGTACTTC.

This chain joins TRBV27 and TRBJ2-5; 7 bases map to TRBD2. Germline CDR1 reads MNHEY; CDR2 reads SMNVEV (reference sequence). The trim removed 3 bases at V and 4 bases at J, leaving 8 bases unmatched. The CDR3 consists of 15 residues. DNA of the CDR3: TGTGCCAGCAGTTTTGGCGGGAGCACTATAGAGACCCAGTACTTC. Protein: CASSFGGSTIETQYF.

This clonotype occurred a few times. The V call is TRBV23-1, the J call TRBJ2-5, with D possibly being TRBD2 (6 bases). TRBV23-1 is identified as an open reading frame with a role that is uncertain. CDR3 length: 17 amino acids. With 1 base removed from V and 5 bases from J, the gap between germline ends came to 20 bases. The CDR3 reads CASSQWRWELAGETQYF. The CDR3 nucleotides read TGCGCCAGCAGTCAATGGAGGTGGGAACTAGCCGGTGAGACCCAGTACTTC.

This clonotype was observed a few times. This chain joins TRBV27 and TRBJ2-7, with 8 bases that match TRBD2. This CDR3 contains 16 residues. Germline V gene sequence: CDR1 MNHEY, CDR2 SMNVEV (reference sequence). J lost 7 bases, V lost 6 bases, and 17 bases had no gene match. The CDR3 sequence is CASRTPSGSLEGEQYF. CDR3 in DNA: TGTGCCAGCAGGACCCCAAGCGGGAGTCTTGAAGGGGAGCAGTACTTC.

The genes are TRBV20-1 and TRBJ1-5; 8 nucleotides match TRBD1. The germline V gene has CDR1 DFQATT and CDR2 SNEGSKA (reference sequence). V was pared by 1 base and J by 2 bases, with 4 bases of the junction left unmatched. This CDR3 is built from 15 residues. For the CDR3, the DNA is TGCAGTGCTAGAGCGGGACAGGTTGGCAATCAGCCCCAGCATTTT. As protein: CSARAGQVGNQPQHF.

This clonotype was picked up a small number of times. The chain has TRBV24-1 and TRBJ2-2; 7 nucleotides agree with TRBD2. Germline V gene sequence: CDR1 KGHDR, CDR2 SFDVKD. V lost 4 bases to trimming and J lost 6 bases; unmatched junction nucleotides: 10. CDR3 length equals 16 residues. CDR3 DNA: TGTGCCACCAGTGACCCCGGACTAGGTTATGCCGGGGAGCTGTTTTTT. Encoded protein: CATSDPGLGYAGELFF.

At least ten counts were recorded for this clonotype. V is TRBV9 and J is TRBJ2-1, with 10 bases fitting TRBD2. Germline lookup yields CDR1 SGDLS and CDR2 YYNGEE. With V trimmed by 0 bases and J by 8 bases, 8 bases remained unmatched. The CDR3 is 16 residues long. Here the CDR3 reads CASSVAPSGRGDEQFF. CDR3 DNA sequence: TGTGCCAGCAGCGTAGCCCCTAGCGGGAGAGGGGATGAGCAGTTCTTC.

This clonotype showed up many times. This chain uses TRBV10-3 with TRBJ2-2; the D is unclear. From germline, CDR1 is ENHRY and CDR2 SYGVKD. The CDR3 covers 15 residues. The ends were cut back, 3 bases at V and 0 bases at J, with 8 bases in the middle. The CDR3 is CAISDRTPNTGELFF. CDR3 in DNA: TGTGCCATCAGTGACAGGACCCCGAACACCGGGGAGCTGTTTTTT.

The sample holds many counts of this clonotype. This chain links TRBV10-3 with TRBJ2-6, with 9 bases fitting TRBD1. Germline values: CDR1 ENHRY, CDR2 SYGVKD. CDR3 size: 18 residues. The J segment lost 1 base and the V segment lost 3 bases, leaving 7 bases of the junction unmatched. The CDR3 spells CAISDLGQGVSGANVLTF. Here the CDR3 DNA reads TGTGCCATCAGTGATCTGGGACAGGGTGTGTCTGGGGCCAACGTCCTGACTTTC.

V and J are TRBV3-1 and TRBJ2-3; 14 bases map to TRBD2. V was clipped by 10 bases and J by 5 bases; unmatched bases: 14. The CDR3 spans 17 residues. The V gene's germline CDR1 is LGHDT and CDR2 YNNKEL (reference sequence). The CDR3 loop reads CATCTPGLAGAGDTQYF. In DNA, the CDR3 is TGTGCCACCTGCACGCCGGGACTAGCGGGAGCTGGAGATACGCAGTATTTT.

This clonotype was seen at least ten times. The V and J genes are TRBV6-1 and TRBJ2-1, with D possibly being TRBD2 (6 bases). V shed 5 bases and J shed 7 bases, with 21 bases lying between them. This CDR3 has 16 amino acids. The germline CDR1 and CDR2 sequences are MNHNS and SASEGT. The CDR3: CASSLSGPPTPNEQFF. CDR3 DNA sequence: TGTGCCAGCAGTCTTAGCGGACCCCCTACTCCAAATGAGCAGTTCTTC.

The chain is built from TRBV20-1 and TRBJ2-6; maybe TRBD1 (6 bases). V was cut by 3 bases and J by 2 bases, with 8 bases left in between. The CDR3 consists of 14 residues. Germline CDR1 and CDR2: DFQATT and SNEGSKA (reference sequence). CDR3 residues: CSARKGAGANVLTF. As DNA, the CDR3 is TGCAGTGCTAGGAAGGGGGCTGGGGCCAACGTCCTGACTTTC.

This sequence joins TRBV20-1 and TRBJ2-2; the D gene could be TRBD1 or TRBD2 (5 bases each). CDR1 DFQATT and CDR2 SNEGSKA come from the germline V gene (reference sequence). Trimming stripped 7 bases from V and 4 bases from J, with 19 bases between. The CDR3 length is 15 residues. CDR3 residues: CSVSTGTKATGELFF. CDR3 bases: TGCAGTGTTTCGACCGGGACGAAGGCCACCGGGGAGCTGTTTTTT.

Turning to this clonotype: Since a much larger clone is just one base distant, this may be a read error. The chain links TRBV3-1 to TRBJ2-5; 7 positions agree with TRBD2. V shed 5 bases, J shed 5 bases, and the junction held 8 bases outside the gene matches. The CDR3 spans 14 residues. The germline V gene has CDR1 LGHDT and CDR2 YNNKEL (reference sequence). CDR3 loop: CASSTITGGETQYF. Here the CDR3 DNA reads TGTGCCAGCAGCACGATCACGGGGGGTGAGACCCAGTACTTC.

This chain links TRBV7-9 with TRBJ2-1; no reliable D call. This CDR3 has 16 residues. Trimming pared 1 base from V and 5 bases from J, leaving 15 bases between. CDR1 is SEHNR and CDR2 is FQNEAQ in the germline V gene (reference sequence). The CDR3 reads CASSLESMLRNNEQFF. CDR3 in DNA: TGTGCCAGCAGCTTAGAATCGATGTTGCGGAACAATGAGCAGTTCTTC.

On this clonotype: A read error may account for a junction end that differs from germline. CDR3 sequence reads: CAISFYRGSEAFF. The CDR3 DNA reads TGTGCCATCAGCTTTTACAGGGGATCGGAAGCTTTCTTT. The chain joins TRBV5-8 to TRBJ1-1; 7 bases are shared with TRBD1. From germline, CDR1 is SGHTS and CDR2 YDEGEE. This CDR3 is 13 amino acids long.

The rearrangement links TRBV14 to TRBJ2-7; tentative D call: TRBD1 (5 bases). CDR3 length: 16 residues. V lost 1 base and J lost 6, with 19 bases in between. Per the germline V gene, CDR1 is SGHDN and CDR2 is FVKESK. The CDR3 coding sequence is TGTGCCAGCAGCCAAGGATTGGTCAGGGCCCTAACCGAGCAGTACTTC. Residues: CASSQGLVRALTEQYF.

This clonotype showed up many times. This sequence joins TRBV20-1 and TRBJ1-1, with TRBD1 identical over 10 bases. The CDR3 consists of 14 residues. Germline CDR1 and CDR2: DFQATT and SNEGSKA (reference sequence). The V and J ends lost 3 bases and 5 bases, in that order; junction bases with no gene match: 6. This CDR3 is CSARTGGAWTEAFF. In DNA form, the CDR3 reads TGCAGTGCTAGGACAGGGGGCGCGTGGACTGAAGCTTTCTTT.

The chain employs TRBV29-1 and TRBJ2-7; 12 bases are a match to TRBD2. Germline V gives CDR1 SQVTM, CDR2 ANQGSEA. The CDR3 covers 13 residues. The V segment lost 5 bases and the J segment 7 bases; nucleotides outside the gene matches: 6. The CDR3 DNA reads TGCAGCGTTCAGGCTAGCGGGAGGGCTGAGCAGTACTTC. Translated: CSVQASGRAEQYF.

This clonotype was observed a handful of times. The chain joins TRBV5-1 to TRBJ1-2, with D possibly being TRBD1 (6 bases). The CDR3 loop spans 13 amino acids. Germline assignment: CDR1 SGHRS and CDR2 YFSETQ. V lost 0 bases, J lost 7 bases, and 10 bases lay in between. CDR3 DNA sequence: TGCGCCAGCAGCTTGGAGGCAGGGGCTGGCTACACCTTC. Encoded protein: CASSLEAGAGYTF.

This clonotype is medium-sized within its sample. The chain has TRBV7-9 and TRBJ2-7; TRBD1 aligns across 11 bases. The V segment lost 3 bases and the J segment 6 bases; nucleotides outside the gene matches: 7. CDR3 length equals 15 residues. The germline gives CDR1 SEHNR, CDR2 FQNEAQ (reference sequence). The DNA for the CDR3 is TGTGCCAGCAGCTTCGGACAGGGGGCGAGGGGCGAGCAGTACTTC. This codes for CASSFGQGARGEQYF.

The sample holds a few counts of this clonotype. The V call is TRBV11-2, the J call TRBJ2-1; TRBD1 might be the D (6 bases). This CDR3 has 18 amino acids. Germline CDR1 is SGHAT and CDR2 is FQNNGV. Trimming took 0 bases from V and 1 from J, leaving 16 bases between them. The CDR3: CASSLDSGRGLSYNEQFF. Here the CDR3 DNA reads TGTGCCAGCAGCTTAGATAGTGGCAGGGGCTTATCCTACAATGAGCAGTTCTTC.